The next 11 T cell receptor beta chains were all read from a single sample in a study of cytomegalovirus exposure and HLA in healthy donors. Primers included in the PCR were 60 Vbeta and 13 Jbeta primers. The assay was immunoSEQ multiplex PCR, and TCRdb's table has in-frame clones only and misses some. The sample yields some 120,000 clones, approximately 80% seen once. The sequenced material came from PBMCs. These receptors all come from a female donor in good health and CMV-seronegative.

This chain connects TRBV10-3 to TRBJ1-2, with 9 bases identical to TRBD1. CDR3 length: 13 amino acids. Germline-derived CDR1 and CDR2 are ENHRY and SYGVKD. The ends lost 8 bases at V and 7 bases at J; junction bases unmatched: 8. The chain's CDR3 is CAIGTGQNGGYTF. CDR3 nucleotide sequence: TGTGCCATCGGGACAGGGCAAAACGGTGGCTACACCTTC.

The gene calls are TRBV2 and TRBJ1-6; perhaps TRBD1 as D (6 bases). The CDR3 has 17 amino acids. V shed 2 bases and J shed 6 bases, with 17 bases lying between them. Germline V gene data show CDR1 as SNHLY and CDR2 as FYNNEI. DNA of the CDR3: TGTGCCAGCAGTGAAACAGGGACCAGAGTAGGTAATTCACCCCTCCACTTT. Translated, it gives CASSETGTRVGNSPLHF.

J is TRBJ1-2 and V is TRBV5-1; D is unresolved. Germline V gene sequence: CDR1 SGHRS, CDR2 YFSETQ. The CDR3 length is 12 residues. The germline V and J ends were trimmed by 5 bases and 4 bases, with 9 bases remaining between them. CDR3 in DNA: TGCGCCAGCAGACCGGAGGGCTATGGCTACACCTTC. Translation: CASRPEGYGYTF.

V and J are TRBV6-5 and TRBJ2-7, with 9 bases that match TRBD1. The CDR3 covers 15 residues. Germline lookup yields CDR1 MNHEY and CDR2 SVGAGI. With V trimmed by 6 bases and J by 5 bases, 11 bases remained unmatched. In DNA, the CDR3 is TGTGCCAGCAGGGATCCGGGACAGGGCCCCAACGAGCAGTACTTC. Protein product: CASRDPGQGPNEQYF.

The rearrangement uses TRBV5-1 and TRBJ1-2; D call uncertain. Trimming stripped 0 bases from V and 4 bases from J, with 4 bases between. CDR1 is SGHRS, CDR2 YFSETQ, per germline. The CDR3 is 12 amino acids. The CDR3 region is CASSLDSYGYTF. As DNA, the CDR3 is TGCGCCAGCAGCTTGGACAGCTATGGCTACACCTTC.

The V gene is TRBV29-1, the J gene TRBJ1-1; TRBD1 matches at 9 bases. CDR3 length equals 13 residues. V trimming: 7 bases; J trimming: 1 base; junction bases outside the gene matches: 4. Germline V CDR1 and CDR2: SQVTM, ANQGSEA. The CDR3 loop reads CSGGTGQNTEAFF. CDR3 nucleotides: TGCAGCGGGGGGACAGGGCAGAACACTGAAGCTTTCTTT. Full variable domain (rest looked up from reference TRBV29-1 and TRBJ1-1): SAVISQKPSRDICQRGTSLTIQCQVDSQVTMMFWYRQQPGQSLTLIATANQGSEATYESGFVIDKFPISRPNLTFSTLTVSNMSPEDSSIYLCSGGTGQNTEAFFGQGTRLTVV.

The chain joins TRBV9 to TRBJ2-5, with unresolved D. The germline V gene has CDR1 SGDLS and CDR2 YYNGEE. V was trimmed by 0 bases and J by 7 bases, leaving 13 bases between them. This CDR3 is built from 14 residues. The chain's CDR3 is CASSVGKAMRTQYF. In DNA, the CDR3 is TGTGCCAGCAGCGTAGGCAAAGCTATGAGGACCCAGTACTTC.

The chain carries TRBV19 and TRBJ1-1; the D is unclear. This CDR3 has 15 amino acids. Trimming took 3 bases from V and 2 from J, leaving 13 bases between them. The germline gives CDR1 LNHDA, CDR2 SQIVND (reference sequence). The CDR3 nucleotides read TGTGCCAGTAGTATTTCCCCGAGTCGAAACACTGAAGCTTTCTTT. As protein: CASSISPSRNTEAFF.

J is TRBJ2-3 and V is TRBV7-7; D might be TRBD1 (7 bases). Germline V gene lookup returns CDR1 SSHAT and CDR2 FNYEAQ (reference sequence). This CDR3 is 13 amino acids long. The DNA of the CDR3 is TGTGCTAGTGCACAGGGGAGGACAGATACGCAGTATTTT. Translation gives CASAQGRTDTQYF.

The chain couples TRBV5-6 to TRBJ2-7; 10 bases map to TRBD1. The CDR3 sequence is 15 residues long. Looked up from germline, CDR1 is SGHDT and CDR2 is YYEEEE. The junction had 8 bases not matched to a gene; V was cut back by 1 base and J by 7 bases. The CDR3 loop reads CASSLRRTGGGEQYF. In nucleotides, the CDR3 is TGTGCCAGCAGCTTGAGGCGGACAGGGGGGGGAGAGCAGTACTTC. Based on the CDR3 plus reference TRBV5-6 and TRBJ2-7, the full variable domain is DAGVTQSPTHLIKTRGQQVTLRCSPKSGHDTVSWYQQALGQGPQFIFQYYEEEERQRGNFPDRFSGHQFPNYSSELNVNALLLGDSALYLCASSLRRTGGGEQYFGPGTRLTVT.

This chain links TRBV6-1 with TRBJ2-7, with TRBD1 identical over 8 bases. Germline V lookup: CDR1 MNHNS, CDR2 SASEGT. The ends lost 4 bases at V and 3 bases at J; junction bases unmatched: 5. The CDR3 loop spans 14 amino acids. CDR3 sequence reads: CASSAAGQGYEQYF. The CDR3 DNA reads TGTGCCAGCAGTGCGGCCGGACAGGGCTACGAGCAGTACTTC.